These 26 T cell receptor beta chains share one sample of origin, sequenced in a study of cytomegalovirus exposure and HLA in healthy donors (dated by TCRdb to between 2016 and 2019). Library generation was performed with the immunoSEQ multiplex PCR assay. A mixture of 60 forward primers for TCR Vbeta segments and 13 reverse primers for TCR Jbeta segments was used in the multiplex PCR. TCRdb's version of the immuneACCESS table is confined to in-frame rearrangements and falls short of the full clone set. An unresolved V gene accounts for under half of the shortfall where checked; the remainder is of unknown origin. The sample table lists a few hundred thousand clones, more than 60% of them with a count of one. Jointly, the top ten make up under 2% of the sample. The sample comprised PBMCs. The receptors shown here come from a young woman in good health and CMV-seronegative.

The chain couples TRBV27 to TRBJ2-7; TRBD1 matches 7 bases. CDR3 size: 18 residues. In germline, CDR1 is MNHEY, CDR2 SMNVEV (reference sequence). The V gene end was trimmed by 6 bases and the J gene end by 2 bases; junction bases not matched to a gene: 19. CDR3: CASSSPLRQGGRTYEQYF. For the CDR3, the DNA is TGTGCCAGCAGCTCACCGCTAAGACAGGGTGGTAGGACCTACGAGCAGTACTTC.

V gene TRBV7-9 combines with J gene TRBJ2-5, with 12 bases identical to TRBD2. Germline V gives CDR1 SEHNR, CDR2 FQNEAQ (reference sequence). Unmatched junction bases numbered 8, after V lost 2 bases and J lost 4 bases. CDR3 length equals 17 residues. Here the CDR3 reads CASSLSTSGRSRETQYF. DNA for the CDR3: TGTGCCAGCAGCTTATCAACTAGCGGGAGGAGTCGAGAGACCCAGTACTTC.

The chain uses TRBV11-3 and TRBJ2-6; D is perhaps TRBD1 (5 bases). CDR1 and CDR2 (germline): SGHNT, YENEEA. Between the trimmed V and J ends, which lost 4 bases and 1 base, there was a span of 8 bases. The CDR3 spans 15 residues. CDR3 sequence reads: CASSSRESGANVLTF. CDR3 nucleotide sequence: TGTGCCAGCAGCTCCAGGGAATCTGGGGCCAACGTCCTGACTTTC.

This chain connects TRBV6-1 to TRBJ2-1; a possible D gene is TRBD2 (5 bases). CDR1 and CDR2 (germline): MNHNS, SASEGT. The V gene lost 3 bases and the J gene lost 3 bases, with 15 bases spanning the gap. This CDR3 contains 16 residues. The CDR3 bases are TGTGCCAGCAGTGATATTTTAACGGGATACTACAATGAGCAGTTCTTC. It codes for CASSDILTGYYNEQFF.

The chain links TRBV2 to TRBJ1-2, with a possible D match to TRBD1 (5 bases). The V and J ends lost 5 bases and 3 bases respectively, with 13 bases between them. The germline CDR1 and CDR2 sequences are SNHLY and FYNNEI. The CDR3 totals 14 residues. This chain's CDR3 is CASSPAGGYYGYTF. CDR3 sequence (DNA): TGTGCCAGCAGTCCGGCGGGGGGTTACTATGGCTACACCTTC.

The gene calls are TRBV7-6 and TRBJ2-7, with 11 bases identical to TRBD2. This CDR3 contains 15 residues. Germline CDR1 SGHVS, CDR2 FNYEAQ. J was trimmed by 2 bases and V by 5 bases; bases with no gene match: 5. The CDR3 region has the DNA TGTGCCAGCAGCCCGGGACTAGCGGTTCCCTACGAGCAGTACTTC. It is translated as CASSPGLAVPYEQYF.

The chain couples TRBV7-3 to TRBJ2-3, with D maybe TRBD2 (5 bases). Trimming removed 1 base from V and 6 bases from J, with 11 bases in between. The germline gives CDR1 SGHTA, CDR2 FQGTGA. This CDR3 contains 14 residues. The CDR3 DNA reads TGTGCCAGCAGCTTAAAGGCGGACTCTGATACGCAGTATTTT. Encoded protein: CASSLKADSDTQYF.

On this clone: Other nucleotide sequences in the sample specify the same CDR3. The rearrangement joins TRBV7-2 to TRBJ1-6; D is uncertain. The CDR3 contains 14 residues. Trimming removed 1 base at V and 4 bases at J, with 5 bases between. Germline CDR1 and CDR2: SGHTA and FQGNSA. The CDR3 spells CASSLDGYNSPLHF. In DNA, the CDR3 is TGTGCCAGCAGCTTAGACGGGTATAATTCACCCCTCCACTTT. Full variable domain (outside the CDR3, taken from reference TRBV7-2 and TRBJ1-6): GAGVSQSPSNKVTEKGKDVELRCDPISGHTALYWYRQSLGQGLEFLIYFQGNSAPDKSGLPSDRFSAERTGGSVSTLTIQRTQQEDSAVYLCASSLDGYNSPLHFGNGTRLTVT.

The CDR3 spells CSVAGRLMNEQFF. The CDR3 DNA follows: TGCAGCGTTGCCGGGAGATTGATGAATGAGCAGTTCTTC. V and J are TRBV29-1 and TRBJ2-1; tentatively, D is TRBD2 (6 bases). The germline V gene has CDR1 SQVTM and CDR2 ANQGSEA. Trimming took 4 bases from V and 7 from J, leaving 14 bases between them. The CDR3 is 13 residues long.

The J gene is TRBJ1-5, the V gene TRBV19; D is unclear. CDR3 length: 13 residues. V lost 2 bases and J 7 bases, leaving 9 bases between the germline ends. The germline V gene has CDR1 LNHDA and CDR2 SQIVND (reference sequence). The CDR3 DNA reads as TGTGCCAGTAGTATAAGATGGAGGCAGCCCCAGCATTTT. Translated: CASSIRWRQPQHF.

In its sample, this clone was seen a few times. CDR3 region: CASSQSSWRGQETQYF. CDR3 coding DNA: TGTGCCAGCAGCCAGTCAAGCTGGCGGGGCCAAGAGACCCAGTACTTC. The chain is built from TRBV5-5 and TRBJ2-5, with a possible D match to TRBD2 (6 bases). The V and J ends lost 4 bases and 1 base respectively, with 17 bases between them. Germline assignment: CDR1 SGHKS and CDR2 YYEKEE (reference sequence). The CDR3 totals 16 residues. The variable domain in full, completed from reference TRBV5-5 and TRBJ2-5, reads DAGVTQSPTHLIKTRGQQVTLRCSPISGHKSVSWYQQVLGQGPQFIFQYYEKEERGRGNFPDRFSARQFPNYSSELNVNALLLGDSALYLCASSQSSWRGQETQYFGPGTRLLVL.

The chain is built from TRBV13 and TRBJ2-7; 9 bases align to TRBD2. Germline CDR1 PRHDT, CDR2 FYEKMQ (reference sequence). CDR3 length: 16 residues. Losses at the gene ends were 6 bases for V and 5 bases for J; bases not matched to a gene: 14. The CDR3 DNA is TGTGCCAGCAGTGAGCGCAGCGGCGGGGGGGCGCACGAGCAGTACTTC. Its protein product is CASSERSGGGAHEQYF.

In this sample, this clone turned up a few times. The V call is TRBV6-5, the J call TRBJ1-1; D is perhaps TRBD1 (6 bases). V was trimmed by 6 bases and J by 1 base, leaving 12 bases between them. CDR1 and CDR2 (germline): MNHEY, SVGAGI. The CDR3 consists of 14 residues. CDR3 region: CASSPRTANTEAFF. CDR3 nucleotide sequence: TGTGCCAGCAGCCCCCGGACAGCGAACACTGAAGCTTTCTTT.

This sequence joins TRBV6-6 and TRBJ1-2; D is uncertain. Trimming took off 4 bases at V and 2 bases at J, with 5 bases between the two ends. The CDR3 consists of 12 residues. Germline CDR1 MNHNY, CDR2 SVGAGI (reference sequence). The CDR3 nucleotides read TGTGCCAGCAGTTCAGGAAACTATGGCTACACCTTC. Residues: CASSSGNYGYTF.

The chain is built from TRBV6-1 and TRBJ1-1; the D is unclear. Germline V gene lookup returns CDR1 MNHNS and CDR2 SASEGT. V was trimmed by 6 bases and J by 3 bases, leaving 14 bases between them. This CDR3 has 14 amino acids. The CDR3 sequence: CASSGEGAHTEAFF. Written as DNA, the CDR3 is TGTGCCAGCAGCGGAGAGGGAGCCCACACTGAAGCTTTCTTT.

This chain connects TRBV6-5 to TRBJ1-5; D not certain. V was trimmed by 7 bases and J by 1 base, leaving 11 bases between them. This CDR3 is built from 14 residues. Germline V gene sequence: CDR1 MNHEY, CDR2 SVGAGI. For the CDR3, the DNA is TGTGCCAGCAATAACTACAAGAGCAATCAGCCCCAGCATTTT. Protein: CASNNYKSNQPQHF.

V usage is TRBV7-9 and J usage is TRBJ1-1; D call uncertain. V was trimmed by 3 bases and J by 1 base, leaving 9 bases between them. The germline gives CDR1 SEHNR, CDR2 FQNEAQ (reference sequence). The CDR3 consists of 14 residues. CDR3 loop: CASSLVRENTEAFF. The CDR3 DNA is TGTGCCAGCAGCTTGGTCCGAGAGAACACTGAAGCTTTCTTT.

The chain recombines TRBV9 with TRBJ2-2; possibly TRBD1 for D (6 bases). Trimming shortened V by 2 bases and J by 5 bases, and 16 bases separated the two germline ends. Germline CDR1 reads SGDLS; CDR2 reads YYNGEE. This CDR3 is built from 16 residues. The CDR3 nucleotides are TGTGCCAGCAGCGTTCTGGAAGGGGGTGAGACCGGGGAGCTGTTTTTT. Translating it yields CASSVLEGGETGELFF.

The chain uses TRBV19 and TRBJ1-1; D perhaps matches TRBD1 (6 bases). Trimming took off 5 bases at V and 0 bases at J, with 10 bases between the two ends. This CDR3 contains 14 residues. From germline, CDR1 is LNHDA and CDR2 SQIVND (reference sequence). The DNA of the CDR3 is TGTGCCAGTAGTTGGACAGCCATGAACACTGAAGCTTTCTTT. This codes for CASSWTAMNTEAFF.

V is TRBV7-2 and J is TRBJ1-2; TRBD1 aligns across 9 bases. Germline CDR1 is SGHTA and CDR2 is FQGNSA. V shed 5 bases, J shed 8 bases, and the junction held 12 bases outside the gene matches. The CDR3 totals 15 residues. CDR3 DNA: TGTGCCAGCAGCCCATCCAGGGACAGGGTAGCCGGCTACACCTTC. Amino acid sequence: CASSPSRDRVAGYTF.

The chain is built from TRBV6-5 and TRBJ2-1; 9 bases are a match to TRBD2. The ends lost 2 bases at V and 7 bases at J; junction bases unmatched: 6. The V gene's germline CDR1 is MNHEY and CDR2 SVGAGI. The CDR3 loop spans 15 amino acids. The CDR3, as DNA: TGTGCCAGCAGTTACGCGGCGGGGGGGTGGAATGAGCAGTTCTTC. Its translation: CASSYAAGGWNEQFF.

The chain uses TRBV29-1 and TRBJ1-1; TRBD1 might be the D (6 bases). Trimming took off 6 bases at V and 1 base at J, with 21 bases between the two ends. CDR3 size: 16 residues. Per germline, CDR1 SQVTM and CDR2 ANQGSEA. The CDR3 protein is CSVITLRQVANTEAFF. In DNA form, the CDR3 reads TGCAGCGTCATAACGCTTAGACAGGTGGCGAACACTGAAGCTTTCTTT.

The chain couples TRBV14 to TRBJ2-5; the match to TRBD2 covers 11 bases. The germline V gene has CDR1 SGHDN and CDR2 FVKESK. V lost 4 bases, J lost 1 base, and 5 bases stayed unmatched. This CDR3 comprises 16 residues. DNA of the CDR3: TGTGCCAGCAGCCGTACTAGCGGGGGTACCCAAGAGACCCAGTACTTC. This codes for CASSRTSGGTQETQYF.

The chain uses TRBV5-4 and TRBJ1-1; 9 bases agree with TRBD1. Germline V gene sequence: CDR1 SGHNT, CDR2 YYREEE (reference sequence). The ends lost 3 bases at V and 6 bases at J; junction bases unmatched: 9. The CDR3 consists of 15 residues. The CDR3 spells CASSYSTGGKSEAFF. Here the CDR3 DNA reads TGTGCCAGCAGCTACTCGACAGGGGGGAAGTCTGAAGCTTTCTTT.

On this clone: Compared with germline, one end of the junction differs, possibly owing to a read error. The gene calls are TRBV19 and TRBJ1-1, with D perhaps matching TRBD1 (6 bases). The germline V gene has CDR1 LNHDA and CDR2 SQIVND (reference sequence). The CDR3 runs to 15 residues. CDR3 bases: TGTACCAGTAGGCCCACAGGGCACACGAACACTGAAGCTTTCTTT. Amino acids: CTSRPTGHTNTEAFF.

Here the CDR3 DNA reads TGTGCCAGCGGGGGGGGACAAATACGTTTTGAAGCTTTCTTT. Its protein is CASGGGQIRFEAFF. The V gene is TRBV2, the J gene TRBJ1-1, with D perhaps TRBD1 (6 bases). V was cut by 8 bases and J by 7 bases, with 20 bases left in between. Germline assignment: CDR1 SNHLY and CDR2 FYNNEI. CDR3 length: 14 residues. Together with reference TRBV2 and TRBJ1-1, the CDR3 gives the full variable domain: EPEVTQTPSHQVTQMGQEVILRCVPISNHLYFYWYRQILGQKVEFLVSFYNNEISEKSEIFDDQFSVERPDGSNFTLKIRSTKLEDSAMYFCASGGGQIRFEAFFGQGTRLTVV.